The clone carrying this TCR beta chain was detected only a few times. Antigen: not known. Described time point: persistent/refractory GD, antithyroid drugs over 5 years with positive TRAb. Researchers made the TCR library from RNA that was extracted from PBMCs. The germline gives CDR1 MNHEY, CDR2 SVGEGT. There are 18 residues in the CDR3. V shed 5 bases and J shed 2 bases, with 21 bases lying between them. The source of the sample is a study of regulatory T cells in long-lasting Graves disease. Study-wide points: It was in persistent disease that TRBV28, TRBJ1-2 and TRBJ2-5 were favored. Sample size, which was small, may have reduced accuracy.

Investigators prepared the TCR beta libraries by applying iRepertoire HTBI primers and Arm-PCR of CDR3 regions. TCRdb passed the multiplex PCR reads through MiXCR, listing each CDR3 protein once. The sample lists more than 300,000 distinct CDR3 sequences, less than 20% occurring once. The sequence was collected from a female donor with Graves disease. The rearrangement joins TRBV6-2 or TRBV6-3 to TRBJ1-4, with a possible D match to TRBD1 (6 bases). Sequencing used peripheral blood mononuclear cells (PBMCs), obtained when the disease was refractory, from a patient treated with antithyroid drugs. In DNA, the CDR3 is TGTGCCAGCAGTGTCCACAGGGTGAGGGCAGGGACTAATGAAAAACTGTTTTTT. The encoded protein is CASSVHRVRAGTNEKLFF.